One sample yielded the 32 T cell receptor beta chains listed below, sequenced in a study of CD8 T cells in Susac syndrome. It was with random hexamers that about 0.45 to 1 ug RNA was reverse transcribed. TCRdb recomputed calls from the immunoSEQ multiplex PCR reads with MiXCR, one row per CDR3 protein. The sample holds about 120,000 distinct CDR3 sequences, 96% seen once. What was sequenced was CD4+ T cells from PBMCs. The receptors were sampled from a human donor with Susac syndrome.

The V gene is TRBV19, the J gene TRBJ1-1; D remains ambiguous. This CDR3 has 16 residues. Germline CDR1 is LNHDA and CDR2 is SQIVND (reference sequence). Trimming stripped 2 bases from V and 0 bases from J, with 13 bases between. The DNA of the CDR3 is TGTGCCAGTAGTATACTGACGGGTTCTCTGAACACTGAAGCTTTCTTT. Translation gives CASSILTGSLNTEAFF.

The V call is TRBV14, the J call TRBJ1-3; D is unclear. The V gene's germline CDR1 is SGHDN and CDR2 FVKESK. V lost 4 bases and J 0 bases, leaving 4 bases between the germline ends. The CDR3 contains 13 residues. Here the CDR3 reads CASSPSSGNTIYF. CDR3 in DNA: TGTGCCAGCAGCCCAAGCTCTGGAAACACCATATATTTT.

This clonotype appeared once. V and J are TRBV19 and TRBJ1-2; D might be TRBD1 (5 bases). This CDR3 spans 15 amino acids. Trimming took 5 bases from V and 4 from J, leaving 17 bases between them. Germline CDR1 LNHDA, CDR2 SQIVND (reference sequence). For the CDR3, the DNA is TGTGCCAGTAGTGTCGAATGGGACCACGGCTATGGCTACACCTTC. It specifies CASSVEWDHGYGYTF. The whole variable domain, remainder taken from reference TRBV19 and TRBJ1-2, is DGGITQSPKYLFRKEGQNVTLSCEQNLNHDAMYWYRQDPGQGLRLIYYSQIVNDFQKGDIAEGYSVSREKKESFPLTVTSAQKNPTAFYLCASSVEWDHGYGYTFGSGTRLTVV.

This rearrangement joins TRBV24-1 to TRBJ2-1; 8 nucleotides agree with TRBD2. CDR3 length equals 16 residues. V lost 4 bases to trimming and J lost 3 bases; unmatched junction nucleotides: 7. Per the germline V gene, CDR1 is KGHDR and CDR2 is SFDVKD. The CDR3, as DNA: TGTGCCACCAGTGACGGGTCGCTAGCGGGCTACAATGAGCAGTTCTTC. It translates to CATSDGSLAGYNEQFF.

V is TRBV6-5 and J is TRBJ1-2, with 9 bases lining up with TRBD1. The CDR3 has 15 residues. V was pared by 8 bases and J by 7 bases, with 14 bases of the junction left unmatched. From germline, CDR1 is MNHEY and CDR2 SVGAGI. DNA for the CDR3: TGTGCCAGCGGGGGTGGCGGACAGGGGTATCGTGGCTACACCTTC. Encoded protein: CASGGGGQGYRGYTF.

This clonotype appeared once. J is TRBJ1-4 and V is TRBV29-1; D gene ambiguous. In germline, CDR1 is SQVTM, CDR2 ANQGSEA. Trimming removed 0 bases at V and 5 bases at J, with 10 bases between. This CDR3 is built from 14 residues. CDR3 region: CSVEDPWGNEKLFF. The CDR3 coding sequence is TGCAGCGTTGAAGATCCCTGGGGAAATGAAAAACTGTTTTTT.

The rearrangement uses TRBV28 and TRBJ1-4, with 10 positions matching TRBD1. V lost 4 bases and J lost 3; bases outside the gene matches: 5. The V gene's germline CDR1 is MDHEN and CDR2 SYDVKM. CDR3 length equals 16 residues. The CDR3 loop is CASSYPGQGSNEKLFF. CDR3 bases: TGTGCCAGCAGTTATCCGGGACAGGGGTCTAATGAAAAACTGTTTTTT.

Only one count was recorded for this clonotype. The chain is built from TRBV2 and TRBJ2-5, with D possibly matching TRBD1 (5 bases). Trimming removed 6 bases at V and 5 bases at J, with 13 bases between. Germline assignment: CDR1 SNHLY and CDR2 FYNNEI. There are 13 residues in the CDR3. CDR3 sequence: CASRSTEAETQYF. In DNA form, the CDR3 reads TGTGCCAGCAGATCGACAGAGGCGGAGACCCAGTACTTC.

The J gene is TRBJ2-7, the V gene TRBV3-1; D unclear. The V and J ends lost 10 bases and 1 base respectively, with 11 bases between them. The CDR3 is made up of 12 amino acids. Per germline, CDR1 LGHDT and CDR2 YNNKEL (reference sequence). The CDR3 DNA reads TGTGCCACCTCGGAAGGGTCCTACGAGCAGTACTTC. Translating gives CATSEGSYEQYF.

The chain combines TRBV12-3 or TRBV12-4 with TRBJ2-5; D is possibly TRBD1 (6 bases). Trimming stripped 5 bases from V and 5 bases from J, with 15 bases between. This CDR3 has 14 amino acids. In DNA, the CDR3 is TGTGCCAGCAGTCCTAGGGCAGGGGTCGAGACCCAGTACTTC. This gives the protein CASSPRAGVETQYF.

The CDR3 DNA is TGTGCCAGCAGTTGGGACACCGGGGAGCTGTTTTTT. Translating it yields CASSWDTGELFF. The rearrangement uses TRBV6-6 and TRBJ2-2; D is unresolved. The CDR3 runs 12 residues. Germline V gene lookup returns CDR1 MNHNY and CDR2 SVGAGI (reference sequence). Trimming removed 4 bases at V and 3 bases at J, with 3 bases between.

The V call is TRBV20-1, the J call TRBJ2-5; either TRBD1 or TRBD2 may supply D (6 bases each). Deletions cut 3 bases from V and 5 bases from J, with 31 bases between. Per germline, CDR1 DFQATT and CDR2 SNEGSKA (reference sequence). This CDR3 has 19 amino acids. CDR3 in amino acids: CSASLVLFGGGLPGETQYF. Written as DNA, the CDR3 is TGCAGTGCTAGTCTTGTTCTCTTCGGGGGCGGACTACCCGGGGAGACCCAGTACTTC.

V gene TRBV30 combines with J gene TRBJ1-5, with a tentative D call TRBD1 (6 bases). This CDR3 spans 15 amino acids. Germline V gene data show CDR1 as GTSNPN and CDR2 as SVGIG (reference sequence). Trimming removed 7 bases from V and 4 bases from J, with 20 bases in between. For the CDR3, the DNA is TGTGCCTCTTTGACAGGTTCAACGGAAAATCAGCCCCAGCATTTT. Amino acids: CASLTGSTENQPQHF. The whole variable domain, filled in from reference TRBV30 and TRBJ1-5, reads SQTIHQWPATLVQPVGSPLSLECTVEGTSNPNLYWYRQAAGRGLQLLFYSVGIGQISSEVPQNLSASRPQDRQFILSSKKLLLSDSGFYLCASLTGSTENQPQHFGDGTRLSIL.

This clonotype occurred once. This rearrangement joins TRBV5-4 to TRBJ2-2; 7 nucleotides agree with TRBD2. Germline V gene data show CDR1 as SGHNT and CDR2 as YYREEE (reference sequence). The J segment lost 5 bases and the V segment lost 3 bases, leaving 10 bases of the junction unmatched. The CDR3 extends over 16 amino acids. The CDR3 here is CASSSPAGVRTGELFF. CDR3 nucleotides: TGTGCCAGCAGCTCCCCTGCGGGAGTCCGAACCGGGGAGCTGTTTTTT. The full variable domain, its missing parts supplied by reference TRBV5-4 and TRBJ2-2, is ETGVTQSPTHLIKTRGQQVTLRCSSQSGHNTVSWYQQALGQGPQFIFQYYREEENGRGNFPPRFSGLQFPNYSSELNVNALELDDSALYLCASSSPAGVRTGELFFGEGSRLTVL.

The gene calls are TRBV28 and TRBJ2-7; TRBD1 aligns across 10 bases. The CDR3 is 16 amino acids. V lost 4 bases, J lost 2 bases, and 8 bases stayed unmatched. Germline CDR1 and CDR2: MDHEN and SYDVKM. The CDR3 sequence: CASSSLGQGGPYEQYF. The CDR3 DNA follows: TGTGCCAGCAGTTCCCTAGGACAGGGGGGACCCTACGAGCAGTACTTC.

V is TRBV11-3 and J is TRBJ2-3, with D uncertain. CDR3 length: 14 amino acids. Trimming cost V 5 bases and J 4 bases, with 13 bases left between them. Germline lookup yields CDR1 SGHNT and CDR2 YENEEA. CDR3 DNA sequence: TGTGCCAGCAGCCAATCTGCCCTCGCAGATACGCAGTATTTT. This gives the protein CASSQSALADTQYF.

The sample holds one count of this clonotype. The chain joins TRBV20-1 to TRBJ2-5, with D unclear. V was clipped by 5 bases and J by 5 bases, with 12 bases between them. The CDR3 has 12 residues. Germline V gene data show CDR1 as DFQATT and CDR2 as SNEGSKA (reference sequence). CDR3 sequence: CSAYLDQETQYF. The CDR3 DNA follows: TGCAGTGCTTATTTAGATCAGGAGACCCAGTACTTC.

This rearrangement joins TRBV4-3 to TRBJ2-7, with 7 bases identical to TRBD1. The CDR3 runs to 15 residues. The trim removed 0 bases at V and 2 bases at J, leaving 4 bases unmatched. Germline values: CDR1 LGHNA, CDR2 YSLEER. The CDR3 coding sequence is TGCGCCAGCAGCCAAGAGGACAGGATCCCCTACGAGCAGTACTTC. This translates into CASSQEDRIPYEQYF.

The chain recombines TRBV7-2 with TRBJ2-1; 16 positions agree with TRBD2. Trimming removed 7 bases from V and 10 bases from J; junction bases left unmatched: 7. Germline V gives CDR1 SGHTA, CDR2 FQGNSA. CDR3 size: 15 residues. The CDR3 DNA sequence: TGTGCCAGCACCGGGACTAGCGGGAGGGCCCGGGAGCAGTTCTTC. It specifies CASTGTSGRAREQFF.

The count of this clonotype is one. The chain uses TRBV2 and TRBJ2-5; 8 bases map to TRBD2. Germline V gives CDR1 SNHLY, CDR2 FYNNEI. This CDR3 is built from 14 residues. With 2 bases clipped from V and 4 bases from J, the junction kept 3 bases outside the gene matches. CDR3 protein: CASSESLAGETQYF. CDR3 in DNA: TGTGCCAGCAGTGAATCCCTAGCGGGAGAGACCCAGTACTTC.

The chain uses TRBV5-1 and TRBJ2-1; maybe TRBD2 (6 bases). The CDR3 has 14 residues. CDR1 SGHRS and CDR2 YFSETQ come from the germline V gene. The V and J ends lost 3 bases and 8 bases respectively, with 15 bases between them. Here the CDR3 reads CASSSGTRGHEQFF. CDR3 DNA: TGCGCCAGCAGCTCCGGGACTCGAGGTCATGAGCAGTTCTTC.

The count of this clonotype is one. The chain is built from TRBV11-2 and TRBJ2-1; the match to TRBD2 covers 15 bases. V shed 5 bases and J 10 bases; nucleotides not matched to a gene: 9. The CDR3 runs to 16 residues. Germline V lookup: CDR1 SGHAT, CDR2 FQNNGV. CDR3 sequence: CASSPSPGTSGREQFF. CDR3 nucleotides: TGTGCCAGCAGCCCAAGCCCGGGGACTAGCGGGAGGGAGCAGTTCTTC.

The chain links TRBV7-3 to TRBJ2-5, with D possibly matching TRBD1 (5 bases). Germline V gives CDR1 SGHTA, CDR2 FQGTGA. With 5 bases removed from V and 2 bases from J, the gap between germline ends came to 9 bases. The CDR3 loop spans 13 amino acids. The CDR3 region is CASSADSQETQYF. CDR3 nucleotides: TGTGCCAGCAGCGCCGACAGTCAAGAGACCCAGTACTTC.

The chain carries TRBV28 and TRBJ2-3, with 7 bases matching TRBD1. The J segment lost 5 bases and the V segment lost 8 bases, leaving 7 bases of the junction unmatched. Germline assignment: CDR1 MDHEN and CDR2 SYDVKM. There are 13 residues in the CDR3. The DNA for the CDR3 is TGTGCCAGCCGGGACAGAAGTTTAGATACGCAGTATTTT. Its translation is CASRDRSLDTQYF.

CDR3 protein: CASSEVWVSITEAFF. CDR3 nucleotides: TGTGCCAGCAGTGAAGTATGGGTTAGTATCACTGAAGCTTTCTTT. The rearrangement joins TRBV6-1 to TRBJ1-1; D remains unclear. CDR1 and CDR2 from the germline V gene are MNHNS and SASEGT. V gave up 1 base and J gave up 4 bases, with 13 bases separating them. The CDR3 loop spans 15 amino acids.

The CDR3 DNA follows: TGTGCCAGCAGCTTGGCCAGCAAGTGGCGGGCTGGTGAGCAGTTCTTC. This encodes CASSLASKWRAGEQFF. V is TRBV5-4 and J is TRBJ2-1, with TRBD2 as a possible D gene (5 bases). The germline V and J ends were trimmed by 0 bases and 9 bases, with 19 bases remaining between them. The CDR3 has 16 amino acids. Germline CDR1 and CDR2: SGHNT and YYREEE (reference sequence).

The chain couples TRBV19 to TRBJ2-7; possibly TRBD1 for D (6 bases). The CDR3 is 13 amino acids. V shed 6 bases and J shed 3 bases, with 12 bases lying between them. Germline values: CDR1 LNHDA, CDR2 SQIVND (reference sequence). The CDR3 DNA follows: TGTGCCAGTAGCAACAGGGTTAGCTACGAGCAGTACTTC. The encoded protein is CASSNRVSYEQYF.

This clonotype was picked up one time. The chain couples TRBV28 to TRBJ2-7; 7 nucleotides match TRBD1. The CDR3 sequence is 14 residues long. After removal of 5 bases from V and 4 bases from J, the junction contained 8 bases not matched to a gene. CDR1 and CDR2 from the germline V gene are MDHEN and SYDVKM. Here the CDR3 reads CASSRASRGYEQYF. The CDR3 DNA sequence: TGTGCCAGCAGTCGCGCCTCCAGGGGGTACGAGCAGTACTTC.

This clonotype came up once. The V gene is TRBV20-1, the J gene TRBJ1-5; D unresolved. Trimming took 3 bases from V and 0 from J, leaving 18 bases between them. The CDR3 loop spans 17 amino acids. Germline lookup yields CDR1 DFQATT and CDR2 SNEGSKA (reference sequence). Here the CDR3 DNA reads TGCAGTGCTAGTGGGCCAGGAGGCGTTTATAGCAATCAGCCCCAGCATTTT. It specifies CSASGPGGVYSNQPQHF.

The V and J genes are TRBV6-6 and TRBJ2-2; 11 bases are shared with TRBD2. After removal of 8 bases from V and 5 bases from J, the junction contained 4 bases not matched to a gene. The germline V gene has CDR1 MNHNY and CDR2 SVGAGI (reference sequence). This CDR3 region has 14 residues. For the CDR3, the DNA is TGTGCCAGCGGTAGCGGGAGGGAAACCGGGGAGCTGTTTTTT. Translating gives CASGSGRETGELFF.

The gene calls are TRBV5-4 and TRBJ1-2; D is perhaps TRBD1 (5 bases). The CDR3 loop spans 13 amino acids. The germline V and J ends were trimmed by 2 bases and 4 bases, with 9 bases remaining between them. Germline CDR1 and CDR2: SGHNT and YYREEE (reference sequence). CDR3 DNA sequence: TGTGCCAGCAGCTTTGACAGCATCTATGGCTACACCTTC. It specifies CASSFDSIYGYTF.

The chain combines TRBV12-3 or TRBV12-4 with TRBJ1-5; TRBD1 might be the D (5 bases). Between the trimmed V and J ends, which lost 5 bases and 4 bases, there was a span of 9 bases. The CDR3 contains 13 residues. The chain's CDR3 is CASSPRGNQPQHF. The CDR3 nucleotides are TGTGCCAGCAGTCCCCGGGGGAATCAGCCCCAGCATTTT.